This T cell receptor (beta chain) was captured in a study of vaccination and CD4 T cells after COVID-19. Study-level background: Nasal swab PCR identified SARS-CoV-2 in the convalescent patients, of whom several were mild and one severe. Each of the control cultures got a CEFX pool, an HIV-1 Nef pool, or no peptide.

As regards this clonotype: What it recognizes is unknown.

The treatment was: approximately 10-day PBMC culture with coronavirus spike peptide pools or control peptides (ViraFEST assay). TCR sequencing followed the expansion of antigen-specific T cells with peptide pools in ViraFEST. The CDR3 is 13 amino acids. Per germline, CDR1 MNHNS and CDR2 SASEGT. V gave up 1 base and J gave up 6 bases, with 4 bases separating them. The assay that was used to sequence DNA from cultured CD4+ T cells was the Oncomine TCR Beta short-read assay. TCRdb reprocessed the PCR reads with MiXCR, giving one entry per CDR3 protein. The data hold under 11,000 distinct CDR3 sequences, with about 40% observed a single time.

The clonotype originates from a human donor who had recovered from COVID-19. Sequenced: CD4+ T cells from blood, cultured in vitro. V is TRBV6-1 and J is TRBJ1-6; D is uncertain. In DNA, the CDR3 is TGTGCCAGCAGTGAAGGGCGTAATTCACCCCTCCACTTT. Its translation is CASSEGRNSPLHF.